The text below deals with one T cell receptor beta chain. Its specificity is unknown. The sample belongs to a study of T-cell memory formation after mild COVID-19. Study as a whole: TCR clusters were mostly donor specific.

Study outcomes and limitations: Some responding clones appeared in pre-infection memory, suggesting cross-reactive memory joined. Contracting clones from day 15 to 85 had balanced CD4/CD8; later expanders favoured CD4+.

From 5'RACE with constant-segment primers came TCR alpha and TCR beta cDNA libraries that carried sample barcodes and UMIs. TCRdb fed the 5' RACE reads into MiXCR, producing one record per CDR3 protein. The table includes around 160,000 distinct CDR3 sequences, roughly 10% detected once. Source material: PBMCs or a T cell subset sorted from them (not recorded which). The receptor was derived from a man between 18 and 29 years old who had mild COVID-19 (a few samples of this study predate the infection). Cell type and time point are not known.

The CDR3 DNA sequence: TGTGCCAGCAGCCAAGACGGTGACAGGGTGGGCGGCTACACCTTC. Its protein product is CASSQDGDRVGGYTF. The rearrangement links TRBV4-2 to TRBJ1-2; TRBD1 matches 7 bases. In germline, CDR1 is LGHNA, CDR2 YNFKEQ. With V trimmed by 0 bases and J by 8 bases, 9 bases remained unmatched. The length of the CDR3 is 15 residues.